The 28 T cell receptor beta chains reported below all come from one sample, sequenced in a study of T cell changes during pregnancy in multiple sclerosis. TCRdb keeps only in-frame clones here, not all; method: immunoSEQ multiplex PCR. The sample consists of approximately 60,000 clones, 94% of them appearing once. Material: CD8+ T cells from peripheral blood mononuclear cells, obtained in the third trimester of pregnancy. These receptors all stem from a female donor with multiple sclerosis, enrolled in a pregnancy study.

The J gene is TRBJ2-7, the V gene TRBV7-9, with 7 bases matching TRBD1. Germline CDR1 is SEHNR and CDR2 is FQNEAQ (reference sequence). V gave up 5 bases and J gave up 6 bases; unmatched junction bases: 4. CDR3 length: 12 residues. In DNA form, the CDR3 reads TGTGCCAGCAGCCGGACAGGAAGCGAGCAGTACTTC. Its protein is CASSRTGSEQYF.

The genes are TRBV18 and TRBJ2-5; D might be TRBD1 (6 bases). The germline V gene encodes CDR1 KGHSH and CDR2 LQKENI. The ends were cut back, 4 bases at V and 2 bases at J, with 11 bases in the middle. The length of the CDR3 is 14 residues. In DNA, the CDR3 is TGTGCCAGCTCACGACAGGATAAACAAGAGACCCAGTACTTC. As protein: CASSRQDKQETQYF.

V is TRBV19 and J is TRBJ2-1, with D possibly being TRBD2 (6 bases). In germline, CDR1 is LNHDA, CDR2 SQIVND (reference sequence). Trimming pared 6 bases from V and 10 bases from J, leaving 22 bases between. There are 15 residues in the CDR3. Here the CDR3 DNA reads TGTGCCAGTAGATATCGCGGGATAACCCCCGAGGAGCAGTTCTTC. This translates into CASRYRGITPEEQFF. The variable domain in full, with the rest retrieved from reference TRBV19 and TRBJ2-1, is DGGITQSPKYLFRKEGQNVTLSCEQNLNHDAMYWYRQDPGQGLRLIYYSQIVNDFQKGDIAEGYSVSREKKESFPLTVTSAQKNPTAFYLCASRYRGITPEEQFFGPGTRLTVL.

The chain has TRBV27 and TRBJ2-1; 10 bases map to TRBD2. The CDR3 totals 15 residues. Germline V gives CDR1 MNHEY, CDR2 SMNVEV (reference sequence). Trimming cost V 1 base and J 9 bases; bases outside gene matches: 6. The CDR3 here is CASSLYPSGSAEQFF. The CDR3 DNA sequence: TGTGCCAGCAGTTTATATCCTAGCGGGAGTGCTGAGCAGTTCTTC.

The genes are TRBV28 and TRBJ1-1, with 7 bases matching TRBD1. The CDR3 is 15 amino acids. Germline CDR1 and CDR2: MDHEN and SYDVKM. Germline trimming cut 4 bases from V and 1 base from J; bases unmatched to any gene: 6. The CDR3 DNA reads as TGTGCCAGCAGTTACCCAGGGGGGAGGAACACTGAAGCTTTCTTT. Protein: CASSYPGGRNTEAFF.

The gene calls are TRBV4-1 and TRBJ1-2, with D hard to call. Germline CDR1 reads MGHRA; CDR2 reads YSYEKL. V shed 0 bases and J shed 2 bases, with 7 bases lying between them. This CDR3 region has 14 residues. CDR3 DNA sequence: TGCGCCAGCAGCCAAGAGGTCGAGAACTATGGCTACACCTTC. It translates to CASSQEVENYGYTF.

The chain employs TRBV15 and TRBJ1-1; weak D call: TRBD1 (6 bases). The germline gives CDR1 LNHNV, CDR2 YYDKDF (reference sequence). The V end was cut by 2 bases, the J end by 7 bases, with 11 bases between. The CDR3 runs to 13 residues. For the CDR3, the DNA is TGTGCCACCAGCAGACAGGGACATAATGAAGCTTTCTTT. This encodes CATSRQGHNEAFF.

The chain employs TRBV9 and TRBJ2-7; D call uncertain. Between the trimmed V and J ends, which lost 4 bases and 0 bases, there was a span of 17 bases. This CDR3 has 16 amino acids. From germline, CDR1 is SGDLS and CDR2 YYNGEE. The CDR3 nucleotides read TGTGCCAGCAGCCCCTTCGACTTCTACCCCTCCTACGAGCAGTACTTC. Translation: CASSPFDFYPSYEQYF.

This chain joins TRBV4-2 and TRBJ1-2; TRBD1 is a possible D gene (6 bases). Trimming left V 1 base short and J 4 bases short, with 16 bases between. This CDR3 is 16 amino acids long. Germline V gives CDR1 LGHNA, CDR2 YNFKEQ. The CDR3: CASSQAIGGALYGYTF. The CDR3 nucleotides read TGTGCCAGCAGCCAAGCCATTGGGGGGGCACTCTATGGCTACACCTTC.

The chain is built from TRBV7-4 and TRBJ2-2; D remains unclear. This CDR3 comprises 17 residues. Trimming took 5 bases from V and 4 from J, leaving 20 bases between them. The germline CDR1 and CDR2 sequences are SGHVT and SQSDAQ. CDR3 DNA: TGTGCCAGCAGCCAAGGAGAGGCCGCGCCGGGCACCGGGGAGCTGTTTTTT. Translation: CASSQGEAAPGTGELFF.

The gene calls are TRBV27 and TRBJ2-1; 14 nucleotides match TRBD2. There are 14 residues in the CDR3. Per germline, CDR1 MNHEY and CDR2 SMNVEV (reference sequence). With 5 bases clipped from V and 9 bases from J, the junction kept 3 bases outside the gene matches. CDR3 sequence reads: CASSAGTSGSEQFF. The CDR3, as DNA: TGTGCCAGCAGTGCGGGGACTAGCGGGAGTGAGCAGTTCTTC.

The gene calls are TRBV5-1 and TRBJ2-1, with 7 bases lining up with TRBD2. The CDR3 is 16 residues long. Germline CDR1 SGHRS, CDR2 YFSETQ. The ends lost 4 bases at V and 6 bases at J; junction bases unmatched: 13. The CDR3 bases are TGCGCCAGCAGCCCGAATCCTAGCGGAGGGCGCAATGAGCAGTTCTTC. This sequence encodes CASSPNPSGGRNEQFF. The full variable domain, its missing parts supplied by reference TRBV5-1 and TRBJ2-1, is KAGVTQTPRYLIKTRGQQVTLSCSPISGHRSVSWYQQTPGQGLQFLFEYFSETQRNKGNFPGRFSGRQFSNSRSEMNVSTLELGDSALYLCASSPNPSGGRNEQFFGPGTRLTVL.

This rearrangement joins TRBV11-3 to TRBJ2-1, with D unresolved. This CDR3 has 13 residues. CDR1 is SGHNT, CDR2 YENEEA, per germline. V was shortened by 4 bases and J by 7 bases, with 11 bases between the two germline ends. The CDR3 region is CASSYSGANEQFF. CDR3 DNA: TGTGCCAGCAGCTACTCAGGTGCAAATGAGCAGTTCTTC.

The V call is TRBV4-3, the J call TRBJ2-1; 9 positions agree with TRBD1. This CDR3 has 16 amino acids. Germline V gene data show CDR1 as LGHNA and CDR2 as YSLEER. J lost 6 bases, V lost 4 bases, and 10 bases had no gene match. The CDR3 protein is CASSLSGTGFVNEQFF. CDR3 DNA sequence: TGCGCCAGCAGCCTATCCGGGACAGGGTTCGTCAATGAGCAGTTCTTC.

The rearrangement links TRBV7-9 to TRBJ1-1; 7 bases agree with TRBD1. Trimming cost V 5 bases and J 8 bases; bases outside gene matches: 8. The CDR3 length is 13 residues. Per the germline V gene, CDR1 is SEHNR and CDR2 is FQNEAQ (reference sequence). In nucleotides, the CDR3 is TGTGCCAGCAGCCCGGACGACAGGGAGGAAGCTTTCTTT. Translated, it gives CASSPDDREEAFF.

Comment on this clone: The germline gene is not matched at one end of the junction; a read error may be the cause. The chain employs TRBV30 and TRBJ2-7; D is perhaps TRBD2 (5 bases). The CDR3 spans 12 residues. Germline V lookup: CDR1 GTSNPN, CDR2 SVGIG (reference sequence). In nucleotides, the CDR3 is TGTGCCTGGGGTGTGGGAGATTACGAGCAGTACTTC. Its protein is CAWGVGDYEQYF.

Details on this clone: A junction end diverges from the germline sequence, so it may reflect a read error. This chain joins TRBV28 and TRBJ2-7; TRBD2 matches 9 bases. The germline V gene has CDR1 MDHEN and CDR2 SYDVKM. This CDR3 region has 14 residues. CDR3 coding DNA: TGTGCCAGCACTTTAGCGGGAGTAATCAACGAGCAGTACTTC. It yields the protein CASTLAGVINEQYF.

This chain connects TRBV4-1 to TRBJ2-7; no definite D call. With 1 base removed from V and 5 bases from J, the gap between germline ends came to 12 bases. The germline V gene encodes CDR1 MGHRA and CDR2 YSYEKL. There are 14 residues in the CDR3. The CDR3 loop reads CASSQVRQVNEQYF. CDR3 sequence (DNA): TGCGCCAGCAGCCAAGTGCGCCAGGTCAACGAGCAGTACTTC.

This chain joins TRBV6-6 and TRBJ2-1; TRBD2 matches 8 bases. Germline assignment: CDR1 MNHNY and CDR2 SVGAGI (reference sequence). This CDR3 is built from 15 residues. The ends lost 6 bases at V and 8 bases at J; junction bases unmatched: 12. CDR3 protein: CASRFITSGNHEQFF. As DNA, the CDR3 is TGTGCCAGCAGGTTTATCACTAGCGGAAACCATGAGCAGTTCTTC.

CDR3 protein: CASSQTGIKQFF. The CDR3 DNA reads as TGCGCCAGCAGCCAAACAGGGATTAAGCAGTTCTTC. The chain combines TRBV4-1 with TRBJ2-1; TRBD1 might be the D (6 bases). Per the germline V gene, CDR1 is MGHRA and CDR2 is YSYEKL. The CDR3 extends over 12 amino acids. V lost 2 bases and J lost 11, with 10 bases in between.

The chain recombines TRBV30 with TRBJ2-1; 9 bases match TRBD2. CDR1 GTSNPN and CDR2 SVGIG come from the germline V gene (reference sequence). J was trimmed by 0 bases and V by 2 bases; bases with no gene match: 8. The CDR3 totals 17 residues. The CDR3 nucleotides are TGTGCCTGGAGTCCACAAAGCGGGGGGAGCTCCTACAATGAGCAGTTCTTC. Residues: CAWSPQSGGSSYNEQFF.

This chain connects TRBV7-6 to TRBJ2-7, with 8 bases aligning to TRBD2. This CDR3 is 14 amino acids long. Trimming removed 5 bases from V and 0 bases from J; junction bases left unmatched: 3. CDR1 and CDR2 (germline): SGHVS, FNYEAQ. CDR3 coding DNA: TGTGCCAGCAGCGTGAGCGGGAGCTCCTACGAGCAGTACTTC. Translating it yields CASSVSGSSYEQYF.

The chain couples TRBV4-2 to TRBJ2-3, with 12 nucleotides matching TRBD2. The CDR3 spans 18 residues. Per germline, CDR1 LGHNA and CDR2 YNFKEQ. After removal of 1 base from V and 1 base from J, the junction contained 6 bases not matched to a gene. The CDR3 spells CASSQASGRALGTDTQYF. DNA of the CDR3: TGTGCCAGCAGCCAAGCTAGCGGGAGGGCCCTCGGCACAGATACGCAGTATTTT.

J is TRBJ2-2 and V is TRBV14; TRBD2 matches 10 bases. Germline assignment: CDR1 SGHDN and CDR2 FVKESK. The CDR3 is 16 residues long. V shed 4 bases and J 5 bases; nucleotides not matched to a gene: 7. The CDR3 spells CASSPHGLAVTGELFF. Here the CDR3 DNA reads TGTGCCAGCAGCCCACACGGACTAGCGGTTACCGGGGAGCTGTTTTTT. Supplemented by reference TRBV14 and TRBJ2-2, the full variable domain reads EAGVTQFPSHSVIEKGQTVTLRCDPISGHDNLYWYRRVMGKEIKFLLHFVKESKQDESGMPNNRFLAERTGGTYSTLKVQPAELEDSGVYFCASSPHGLAVTGELFFGEGSRLTVL.

This clone was detected only a few times. The chain combines TRBV27 with TRBJ1-1, with D perhaps TRBD1 (5 bases). Germline-derived CDR1 and CDR2 are MNHEY and SMNVEV (reference sequence). The CDR3 sequence is 13 residues long. Trimming cost V 7 bases and J 5 bases, with 14 bases left between them. The CDR3 protein is CASTGGRGTEAFF. The CDR3 DNA sequence: TGTGCCAGCACCGGGGGGAGGGGAACTGAAGCTTTCTTT.

The chain carries TRBV12-5 and TRBJ1-5; D is uncertain. The CDR3 spans 14 residues. V was pared by 7 bases and J by 5 bases, with 15 bases between. The germline V gene encodes CDR1 LGHNT and CDR2 FRNRAP. The CDR3 bases are TGTGCTAGTGTTCAAGGCCCAGCGTATCAGCCCCAGCATTTT. This codes for CASVQGPAYQPQHF.

This clone was seen once. This chain joins TRBV5-4 and TRBJ2-7; possibly TRBD1 for D (6 bases). Germline CDR1 is SGHNT and CDR2 is YYREEE (reference sequence). The CDR3 covers 15 residues. V lost 3 bases and J lost 5, with 18 bases in between. The CDR3 spells CASSWWVTGQDEQYF. For the CDR3, the DNA is TGTGCCAGCAGCTGGTGGGTTACAGGGCAGGACGAGCAGTACTTC. Full variable domain (missing parts from reference TRBV5-4 and TRBJ2-7): ETGVTQSPTHLIKTRGQQVTLRCSSQSGHNTVSWYQQALGQGPQFIFQYYREEENGRGNFPPRFSGLQFPNYSSELNVNALELDDSALYLCASSWWVTGQDEQYFGPGTRLTVT.

This rearrangement joins TRBV6-5 to TRBJ2-5, with D possibly TRBD1 on 6 matching bases. Germline-derived CDR1 and CDR2 are MNHEY and SVGAGI. This CDR3 contains 15 residues. Trimming stripped 2 bases from V and 2 bases from J, with 12 bases between. The CDR3 sequence is CASSYGGRTQETQYF. CDR3 DNA sequence: TGTGCCAGCAGTTACGGGGGCCGCACACAAGAGACCCAGTACTTC.